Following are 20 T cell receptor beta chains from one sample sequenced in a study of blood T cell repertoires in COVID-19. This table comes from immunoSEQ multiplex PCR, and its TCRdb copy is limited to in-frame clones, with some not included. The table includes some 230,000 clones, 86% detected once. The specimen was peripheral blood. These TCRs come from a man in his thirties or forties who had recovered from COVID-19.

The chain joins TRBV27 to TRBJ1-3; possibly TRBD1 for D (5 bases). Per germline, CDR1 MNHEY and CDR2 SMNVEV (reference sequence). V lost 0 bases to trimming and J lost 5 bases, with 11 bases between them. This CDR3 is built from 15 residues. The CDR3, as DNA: TGTGCCAGCAGTTTATCCGGGGGTCCAAGAAACACCATATATTTT. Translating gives CASSLSGGPRNTIYF.

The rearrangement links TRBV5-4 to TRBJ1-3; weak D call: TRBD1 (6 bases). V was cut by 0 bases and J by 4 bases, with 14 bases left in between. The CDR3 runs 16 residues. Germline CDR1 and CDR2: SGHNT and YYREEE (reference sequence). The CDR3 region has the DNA TGTGCCAGCAGCTTGGACAACCTGGGGGCCGGAAACACCATATATTTT. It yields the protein CASSLDNLGAGNTIYF.

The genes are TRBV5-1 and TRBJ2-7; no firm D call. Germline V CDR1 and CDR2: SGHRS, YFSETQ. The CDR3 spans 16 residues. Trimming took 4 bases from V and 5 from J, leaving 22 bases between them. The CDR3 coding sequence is TGCGCCAGCAGCCCCATCGTAGTTGTCGATTTTGACGAGCAGTACTTC. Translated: CASSPIVVVDFDEQYF.

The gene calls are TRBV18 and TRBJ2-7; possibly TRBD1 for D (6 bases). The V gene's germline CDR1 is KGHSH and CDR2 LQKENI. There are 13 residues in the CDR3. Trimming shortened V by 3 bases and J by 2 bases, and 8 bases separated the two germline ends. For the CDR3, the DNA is TGTGCCAGCTCACCCCAGGGGACCTACGAGCAGTACTTC. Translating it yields CASSPQGTYEQYF.

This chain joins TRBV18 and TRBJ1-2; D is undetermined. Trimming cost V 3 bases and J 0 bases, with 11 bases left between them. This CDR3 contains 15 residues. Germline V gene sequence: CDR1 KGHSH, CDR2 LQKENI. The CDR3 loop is CASSPRVEANYGYTF. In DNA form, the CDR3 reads TGTGCCAGCTCACCCCGCGTTGAGGCTAACTATGGCTACACCTTC.

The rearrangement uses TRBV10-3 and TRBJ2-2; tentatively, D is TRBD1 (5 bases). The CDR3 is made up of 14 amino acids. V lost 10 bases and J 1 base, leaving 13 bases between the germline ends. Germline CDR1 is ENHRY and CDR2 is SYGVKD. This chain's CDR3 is CATQGTRNTGELFF. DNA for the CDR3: TGTGCCACCCAGGGAACTCGGAACACCGGGGAGCTGTTTTTT.

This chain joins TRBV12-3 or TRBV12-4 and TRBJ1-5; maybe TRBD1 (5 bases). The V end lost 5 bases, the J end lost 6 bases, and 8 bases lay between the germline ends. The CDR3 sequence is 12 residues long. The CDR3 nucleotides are TGTGCCAGCAGTCGGGGGAGTCAGCCCCAGCATTTT. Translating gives CASSRGSQPQHF.

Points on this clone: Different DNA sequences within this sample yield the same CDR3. Written as DNA, the CDR3 is TGTGCCAGCAGTTACTCGAACAGGGGCAGCGGAAACACCATATATTTT. Amino acids: CASSYSNRGSGNTIYF. The V gene is TRBV6-5, the J gene TRBJ1-3; 7 positions agree with TRBD1. The CDR3 totals 16 residues. The trim removed 0 bases at V and 4 bases at J, leaving 6 bases unmatched. CDR1 MNHEY and CDR2 SVGAGI come from the germline V gene.

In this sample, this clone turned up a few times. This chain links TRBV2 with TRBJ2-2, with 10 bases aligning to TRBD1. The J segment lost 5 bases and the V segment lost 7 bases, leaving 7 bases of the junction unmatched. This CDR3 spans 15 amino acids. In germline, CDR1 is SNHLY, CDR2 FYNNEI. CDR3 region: CASTPDRGRTGELFF. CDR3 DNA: TGTGCCAGCACCCCGGACAGGGGGAGAACCGGGGAGCTGTTTTTT. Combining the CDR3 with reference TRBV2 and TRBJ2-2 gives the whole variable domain EPEVTQTPSHQVTQMGQEVILRCVPISNHLYFYWYRQILGQKVEFLVSFYNNEISEKSEIFDDQFSVERPDGSNFTLKIRSTKLEDSAMYFCASTPDRGRTGELFFGEGSRLTVL.

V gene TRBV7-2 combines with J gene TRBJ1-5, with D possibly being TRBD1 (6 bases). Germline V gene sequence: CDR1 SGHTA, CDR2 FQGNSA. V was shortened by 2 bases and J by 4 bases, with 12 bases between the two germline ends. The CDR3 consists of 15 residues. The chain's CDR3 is CASSLWGQGNQPQHF. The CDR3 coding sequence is TGTGCCAGCAGCTTATGGGGCCAGGGGAATCAGCCCCAGCATTTT.

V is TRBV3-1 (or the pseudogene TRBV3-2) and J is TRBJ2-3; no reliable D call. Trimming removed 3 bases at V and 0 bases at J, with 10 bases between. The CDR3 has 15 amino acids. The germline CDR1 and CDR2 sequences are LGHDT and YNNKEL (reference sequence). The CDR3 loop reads CASSHRSSSTDTQYF. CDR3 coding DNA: TGTGCCAGCAGCCATAGGAGTTCTAGCACAGATACGCAGTATTTT.

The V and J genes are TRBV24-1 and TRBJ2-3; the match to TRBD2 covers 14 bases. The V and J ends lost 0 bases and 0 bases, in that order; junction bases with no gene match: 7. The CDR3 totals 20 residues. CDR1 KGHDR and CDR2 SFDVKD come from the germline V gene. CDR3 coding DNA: TGTGCCACCAGTGATTTGGGACTAGCGGGGGGCCAATCTAGCACAGATACGCAGTATTTT. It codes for CATSDLGLAGGQSSTDTQYF.

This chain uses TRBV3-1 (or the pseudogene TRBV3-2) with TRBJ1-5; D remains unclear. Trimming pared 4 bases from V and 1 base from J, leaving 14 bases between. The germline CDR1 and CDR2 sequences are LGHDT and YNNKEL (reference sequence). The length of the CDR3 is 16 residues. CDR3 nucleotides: TGTGCCAGCAGCCCGGCTAGCGGATTAAGCAATCAGCCCCAGCATTTT. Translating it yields CASSPASGLSNQPQHF.

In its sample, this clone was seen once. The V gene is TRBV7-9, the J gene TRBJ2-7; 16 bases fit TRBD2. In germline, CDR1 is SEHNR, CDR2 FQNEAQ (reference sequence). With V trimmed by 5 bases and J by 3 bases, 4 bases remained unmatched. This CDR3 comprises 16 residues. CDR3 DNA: TGTGCCAGCAGCGCGGGACTAGCGGGGGGGTACTACGAGCAGTACTTC. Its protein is CASSAGLAGGYYEQYF. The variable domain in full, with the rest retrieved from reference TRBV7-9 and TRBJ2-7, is DTGVSQNPRHKITKRGQNVTFRCDPISEHNRLYWYRQTLGQGPEFLTYFQNEAQLEKSRLLSDRFSAERPKGSFSTLEIQRTEQGDSAMYLCASSAGLAGGYYEQYFGPGTRLTVT.

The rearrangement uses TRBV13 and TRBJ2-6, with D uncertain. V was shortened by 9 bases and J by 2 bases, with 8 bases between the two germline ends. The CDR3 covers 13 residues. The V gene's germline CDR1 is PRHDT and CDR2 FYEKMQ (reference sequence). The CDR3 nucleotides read TGTGCCAGTATCGGAGCTGGGGCCAACGTCCTGACTTTC. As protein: CASIGAGANVLTF.

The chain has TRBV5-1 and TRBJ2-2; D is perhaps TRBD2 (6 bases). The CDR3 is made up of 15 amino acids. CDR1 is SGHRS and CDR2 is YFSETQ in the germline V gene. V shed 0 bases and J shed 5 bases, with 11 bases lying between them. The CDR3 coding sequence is TGCGCCAGCAGCTTGGTCGGGGGTGAGACCGGGGAGCTGTTTTTT. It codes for CASSLVGGETGELFF.

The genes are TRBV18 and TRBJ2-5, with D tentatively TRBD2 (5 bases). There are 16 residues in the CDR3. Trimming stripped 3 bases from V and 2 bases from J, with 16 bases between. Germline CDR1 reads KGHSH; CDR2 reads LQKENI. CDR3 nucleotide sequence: TGTGCCAGCTCACCGCTTCTGAGGAGGTCGCAAGAGACCCAGTACTTC. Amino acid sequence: CASSPLLRRSQETQYF.

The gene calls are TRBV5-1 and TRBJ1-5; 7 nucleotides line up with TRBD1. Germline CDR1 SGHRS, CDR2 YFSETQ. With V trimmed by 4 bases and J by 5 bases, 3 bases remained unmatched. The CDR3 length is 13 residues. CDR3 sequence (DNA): TGCGCCAGCAGCCGAGACAGGGATCAGCCCCAGCATTTT. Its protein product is CASSRDRDQPQHF.

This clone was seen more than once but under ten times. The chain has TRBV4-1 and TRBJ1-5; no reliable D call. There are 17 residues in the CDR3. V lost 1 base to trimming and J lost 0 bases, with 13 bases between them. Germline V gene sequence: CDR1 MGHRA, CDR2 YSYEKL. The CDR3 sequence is CASSQAGKVYSNQPQHF. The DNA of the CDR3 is TGCGCCAGCAGCCAAGCTGGCAAAGTATATAGCAATCAGCCCCAGCATTTT.

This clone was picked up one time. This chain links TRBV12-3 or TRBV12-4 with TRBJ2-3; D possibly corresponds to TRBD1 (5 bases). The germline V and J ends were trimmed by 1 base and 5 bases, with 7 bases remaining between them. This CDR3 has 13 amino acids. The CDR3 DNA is TGTGCCAGCAGTTTAGTGGGGCGAGATACGCAGTATTTT. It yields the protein CASSLVGRDTQYF.